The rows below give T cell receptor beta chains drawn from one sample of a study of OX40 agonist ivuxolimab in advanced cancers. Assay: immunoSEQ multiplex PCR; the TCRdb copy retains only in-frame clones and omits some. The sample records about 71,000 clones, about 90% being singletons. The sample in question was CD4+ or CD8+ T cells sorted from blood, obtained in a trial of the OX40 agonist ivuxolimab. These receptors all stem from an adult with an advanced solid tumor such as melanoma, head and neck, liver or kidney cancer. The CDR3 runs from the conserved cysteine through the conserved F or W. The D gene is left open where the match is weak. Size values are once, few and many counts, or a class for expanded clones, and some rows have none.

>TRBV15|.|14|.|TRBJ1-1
CATSRGESGDGAFF
TGTGCCACCAGCAGAGGCGAGTCAGGGGATGGAGCTTTCTTT
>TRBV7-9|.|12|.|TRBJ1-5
CASSLGDQPQHF
TGTGCCAGCAGCTTAGGGGATCAGCCCCAGCATTTT
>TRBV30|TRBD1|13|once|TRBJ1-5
CAWGQDTDQPQHF
TGTGCCTGGGGACAGGACACAGATCAGCCCCAGCATTTT
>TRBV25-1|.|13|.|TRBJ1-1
CASYGHSNTEAFF
TGTGCCAGCTATGGACACTCGAACACTGAAGCTTTCTTT
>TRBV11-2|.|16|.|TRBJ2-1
CASSANGGGSYNEQFF
TGTGCCAGCAGCGCTAATGGGGGTGGCTCCTACAATGAGCAGTTCTTC
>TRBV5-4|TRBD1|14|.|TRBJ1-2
CASSRTGGDYGYTF
TGTGCCAGCAGCCGGACAGGGGGAGACTATGGCTACACCTTC
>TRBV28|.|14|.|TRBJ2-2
CASSLWRQLGELFF
TGTGCCAGCAGTTTATGGCGGCAGCTCGGGGAGCTGTTTTTT
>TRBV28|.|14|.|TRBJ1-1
CASSLGGEGTEAFF
TGTGCCAGCAGTTTAGGCGGCGAGGGGACTGAAGCTTTCTTT
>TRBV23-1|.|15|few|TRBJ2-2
CASSHMGTNTGELFF
TGCGCCAGCAGTCACATGGGGACGAACACCGGGGAGCTGTTTTTT
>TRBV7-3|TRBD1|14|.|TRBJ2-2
CASSPGQGTRELFF
TGTGCCAGCAGCCCCGGACAGGGAACTAGGGAGCTGTTTTTT
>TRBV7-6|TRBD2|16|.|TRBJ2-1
CASSLAPGLAGNEQFF
TGTGCCAGCAGCTTAGCGCCGGGACTAGCCGGGAATGAGCAGTTCTTC
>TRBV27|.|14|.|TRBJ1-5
CASSLHGLGQPQHF
TGTGCCAGCAGTTTACATGGGCTAGGGCAGCCCCAGCATTTT
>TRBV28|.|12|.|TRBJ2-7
CASRHLTYEQYF
TGTGCCAGCAGACATCTCACCTACGAGCAGTACTTC
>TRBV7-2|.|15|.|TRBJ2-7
CASSLELAIAYEQYF
TGTGCCAGCAGCTTAGAGCTAGCGATCGCCTACGAGCAGTACTTC
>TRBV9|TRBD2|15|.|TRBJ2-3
CASSPWAGGTDTQYF
TGTGCCAGCAGCCCTTGGGCGGGGGGCACAGATACGCAGTATTTT
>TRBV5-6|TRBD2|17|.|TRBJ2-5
CASSLVSGRAREKTQYF
TGTGCCAGCAGCTTGGTTAGCGGGAGGGCCAGGGAGAAGACCCAGTACTTC
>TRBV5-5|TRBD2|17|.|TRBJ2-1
CASSLAVVAGVSNEQFF
TGTGCCAGCAGCTTGGCCGTGGTAGCGGGGGTAAGCAATGAGCAGTTCTTC
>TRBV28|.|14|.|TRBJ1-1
CATLTHRDATEAFF
TGTGCCACCTTAACCCACAGGGACGCGACTGAAGCTTTCTTT
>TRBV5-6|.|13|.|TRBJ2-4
CASSLNRKNIQYF
TGTGCCAGCAGCTTGAACCGGAAAAACATTCAGTACTTC
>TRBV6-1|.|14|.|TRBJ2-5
CASSAFAEQETQYF
TGTGCCAGCAGCGCCTTTGCGGAACAAGAGACCCAGTACTTC
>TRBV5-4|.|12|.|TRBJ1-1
CASSWRGQGAFF
TGTGCCAGCAGCTGGCGCGGACAAGGGGCTTTCTTT
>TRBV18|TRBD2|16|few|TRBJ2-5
CASSHGTSGSLETQYF
TGTGCCAGCTCACATGGGACTAGCGGGAGTTTGGAGACCCAGTACTTC
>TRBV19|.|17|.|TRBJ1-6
CASSIWDGSSYNSPLHF
TGTGCCAGTAGTATATGGGACGGGAGCTCCTATAATTCACCCCTCCACTTT
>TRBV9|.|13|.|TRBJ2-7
CASSVGHSGGQYF
TGTGCCAGCAGCGTTGGGCATAGCGGTGGGCAGTACTTC
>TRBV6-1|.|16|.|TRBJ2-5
CASSEARPNRQETQYF
TGTGCCAGCAGTGAAGCCCGGCCGAACAGGCAGGAGACCCAGTACTTC
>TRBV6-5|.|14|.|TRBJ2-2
CASIPQGGTGELFF
TGTGCCAGCATCCCCCAGGGAGGCACCGGGGAGCTGTTTTTT
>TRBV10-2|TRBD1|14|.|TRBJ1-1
CASSGGQGATEAFF
TGCGCCAGCAGTGGAGGGCAGGGGGCCACTGAAGCTTTCTTT
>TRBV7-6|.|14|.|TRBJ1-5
CASSLGGDAQPQHF
TGTGCCAGCAGCTTAGGTGGGGATGCTCAGCCCCAGCATTTT
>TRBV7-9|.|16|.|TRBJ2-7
CASSLWGGPTSYEQYF
TGTGCCAGCAGCTTATGGGGGGGCCCGACCTCCTACGAGCAGTACTTC
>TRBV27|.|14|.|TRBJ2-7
CASSFGASSYEQYF
TGTGCCAGCAGTTTTGGTGCGAGCTCCTACGAGCAGTACTTC
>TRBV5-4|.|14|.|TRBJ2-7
CASSLAEDEWKQYF
TGTGCCAGCAGCTTGGCAGAGGATGAATGGAAGCAGTACTTC
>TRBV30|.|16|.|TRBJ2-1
CAWSVSGRMTYNEQFF
TGTGCCTGGAGTGTAAGTGGGAGGATGACTTACAATGAGCAGTTCTTC
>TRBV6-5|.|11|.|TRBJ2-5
CASYSQETQYF
TGTGCCAGCTACAGCCAAGAGACCCAGTACTTC
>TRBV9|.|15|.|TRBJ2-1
CASSVGRASYNEQFF
TGTGCCAGCAGCGTAGGTAGGGCCTCCTACAATGAGCAGTTCTTC
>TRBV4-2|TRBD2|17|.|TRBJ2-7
CASSQIAGTTAVYEQYF
TGTGCCAGCAGCCAAATAGCCGGGACTACAGCGGTCTACGAGCAGTACTTC
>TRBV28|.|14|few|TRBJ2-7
CASTLEGDSYEQYF
TGTGCCAGCACCCTAGAGGGGGACTCCTACGAGCAGTACTTC
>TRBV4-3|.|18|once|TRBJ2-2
CASSQDGFSAALAGELFF
TGCGCCAGCAGCCAAGACGGATTTAGTGCCGCTCTGGCCGGGGAGCTGTTTTTT
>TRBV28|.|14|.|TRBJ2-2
CASSVQPGTGELFF
TGTGCCAGCAGCGTCCAGCCGGGCACCGGGGAGCTGTTTTTT
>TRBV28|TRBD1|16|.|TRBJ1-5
CASSYPGTGTLQPQHF
TGTGCCAGCAGTTATCCCGGGACAGGGACGTTGCAGCCCCAGCATTTT
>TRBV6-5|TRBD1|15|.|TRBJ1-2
CASSSWTGRGYGYTF
TGTGCCAGCAGTTCTTGGACAGGACGGGGCTATGGCTACACCTTC
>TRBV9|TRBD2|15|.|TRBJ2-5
CASSVSAGERETQYF
TGTGCCAGCAGCGTATCGGCGGGAGAACGCGAGACCCAGTACTTC
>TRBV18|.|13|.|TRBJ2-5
CASSPPTPETQYF
TGTGCCAGCTCACCCCCCACCCCAGAGACCCAGTACTTC